This T cell receptor beta chain was recovered during a study of blood T cell repertoires in COVID-19. Study-level background: COVID-19 samples from acute and convalescent phases originated in the United States, Italy and Spain. Sample material is recorded as cDNA or gDNA derived from T cells, B-cell-depleted T cells, or PBMCs.

Residents of about two dozen US areas, aged about 18 to 89 years, made up the participants. The assay was immunoSEQ multiplex PCR, and TCRdb's table has in-frame clones only and misses some. The sample has about 200,000 clones, approximately 86% seen once. The CDR3 runs 16 residues. The V end was cut by 0 bases, the J end by 5 bases, with 16 bases between. Germline CDR1 reads MGHRA; CDR2 reads YSYEKL. Sequences were obtained from PBMCs or T cells enriched from blood (not recorded which). The chain uses TRBV4-1 and TRBJ1-2, with a weak D call TRBD1 (5 bases). The TCR was taken from a woman in her 30s who had recovered from COVID-19. The CDR3 sequence is CASSQDFPRQNYGYTF. The CDR3 bases are TGCGCCAGCAGCCAAGATTTCCCCCGACAGAATTATGGCTACACCTTC.